This T cell receptor (beta chain) was captured by sequencing in a study of blood T cell repertoires in COVID-19. This clone has just a few counts. Study members were between about 18 and 90 years old and lived in 25 or so US regions. J was trimmed by 5 bases and V by 9 bases; bases with no gene match: 13. Germline V lookup: CDR1 SGHRS, CDR2 YFSETQ. The CDR3 contains 16 residues. Original handling: How many nucleated cells were present was estimated from reference gene primer amplification. Sequencing was performed with immunoSEQ multiplex PCR; in TCRdb, only in-frame clones are kept and a portion is missing. That table gives V, J and clone size, and the DNA gave D and trimming. The table has over 300,000 clones, about nine tenths seen once; the top ten hold about 9.5%.

Sequencing used PBMCs or T cells enriched from blood (not recorded which). The chain uses TRBV5-1 and TRBJ1-6, with 8 nucleotides matching TRBD1. This clonotype was sampled from a woman in her thirties or forties who had recovered from COVID-19. The CDR3 loop is CATSYGDRGDNSPLHF. The CDR3 nucleotides read TGCGCCACCTCGTATGGAGACAGGGGAGATAATTCACCCCTCCACTTT.